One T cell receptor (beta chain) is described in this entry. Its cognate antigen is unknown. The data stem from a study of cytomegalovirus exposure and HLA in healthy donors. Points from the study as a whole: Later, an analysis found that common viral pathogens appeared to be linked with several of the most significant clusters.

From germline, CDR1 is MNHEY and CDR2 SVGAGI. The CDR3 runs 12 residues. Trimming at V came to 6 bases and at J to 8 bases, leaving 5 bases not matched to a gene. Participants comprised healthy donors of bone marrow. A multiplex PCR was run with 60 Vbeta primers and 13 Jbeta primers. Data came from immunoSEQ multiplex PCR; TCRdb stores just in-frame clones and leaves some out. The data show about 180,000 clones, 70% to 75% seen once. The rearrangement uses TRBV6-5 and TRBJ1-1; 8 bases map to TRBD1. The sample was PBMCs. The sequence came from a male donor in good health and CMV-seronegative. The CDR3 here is CASRATGGEAFF. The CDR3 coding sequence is TGTGCCAGCAGGGCTACAGGGGGGGAAGCTTTCTTT.